The clone carrying this TCR beta chain was detected a few times. The target antigen is unknown. The study made its TCR cDNA through 5'RACE template switching. That step introduced a universal primer site along with UMIs. One entry per CDR3 protein, called by TCRdb with MiXCR from the 5' RACE reads. Of approximately 510,000 distinct CDR3 sequences listed, 20% to 25% are singletons. The entry originates in a study of T cells after yellow fever vaccination. Study-level information: The SMART-Seq v4 Ultra Low Input method served to prepare the low-cell-number fractions. The study, taken as a whole, reports: In post-booster samples, most primary-vaccination clones reappeared (roughly 96% CD4, 88% CD8).

CDR3 length: 13 residues. Unmatched junction bases numbered 6, after V lost 1 base and J lost 9 bases. The V gene's germline CDR1 is GTSNPN and CDR2 SVGIG (reference sequence). The source of this sequence is a young man who received the YFV17D yellow fever vaccine. The rearrangement uses TRBV30 and TRBJ1-5, with 7 bases identical to TRBD1. The sample consisted of PBMCs, taken approximately 20 days after the first yellow fever vaccination. This CDR3 is CAWSGQGDRPQHF. In DNA, the CDR3 is TGTGCCTGGAGTGGACAGGGAGATAGGCCCCAGCATTTT.